These T cell receptor beta chains were read from a single sample in a study of control samples from healthy donors and cancer patients. TCRdb's copy holds only in-frame clones and misses some; the assay was immunoSEQ multiplex PCR. The sample contains 60,000 to 75,000 clones, about 87% of which appear only once. The specimen sequenced was PBMCs. Receptors were obtained from a woman aged 45 to 65 with head and neck cancer. Each CDR3 is given with its conserved first and last residue. The D gene is left open where the match is weak. Size is stated for part of the rows, as once, few or many counts, or as a class when the clone is expanded.

CASSFRETQYF	TGTGCCAGCAGCTTCCGCGAGACCCAGTACTTC	-	-	TRBJ2-5	TRBV7-2
CASSYRQGYEQYF	TGTGCCAGCAGTTACCGACAGGGCTACGAGCAGTACTTC	-	TRBD1	TRBJ2-7	TRBV6-5
CASSGGGPGELFF	TGTGCCAGTAGTGGGGGGGGGCCCGGGGAGCTGTTTTTT	once	-	TRBJ2-2	TRBV19
CASSLGTSSDTNEQFF	TGCGCCAGCAGCCTGGGGACTAGTTCGGACACCAATGAGCAGTTCTTC	-	TRBD2	TRBJ2-1	TRBV5-1
CASSSSAGNGYTF	-	-	-	TRBJ1-2	TRBV27
CASSYSTFQGAGNTIYF	TGTGCCAGCAGTTACTCGACTTTTCAGGGGGCTGGAAACACCATATATTTT	-	TRBD1	TRBJ1-3	TRBV6-2/TRBV6-3
CASSLSGVTEKLFF	TGCGCCAGCAGCTTGTCAGGAGTGACAGAAAAACTGTTTTTT	-	-	TRBJ1-4	TRBV5-1
CASSSDRVPFLRQPQHF	TGTGCCAGCAGCTCGGACAGGGTCCCCTTCTTGAGACAGCCCCAGCATTTT	-	TRBD1	TRBJ1-5	TRBV14
CASSLPQGGGRLSSYEQYF	TGTGCCAGCAGCTTACCCCAGGGCGGAGGGCGTCTGAGCTCCTACGAGCAGTACTTC	once	-	TRBJ2-7	TRBV11-2
CASSERETTNSPLHF	TGCGCCAGCAGTGAGAGGGAGACGACTAATTCACCCCTCCACTTT	once	-	TRBJ1-6	TRBV10-2